What follows are 27 T cell receptor beta chains derived from one specimen sequenced in a study of blood T cell repertoires in COVID-19. Data came from immunoSEQ multiplex PCR; TCRdb stores just in-frame clones and leaves some out. The repertoire has roughly 67,000 clones, 65% to 90% of them found once; the top ten carry more than 20%. Input material: peripheral blood. All receptors come from a man aged 45-60 years with acute or convalescent COVID-19.

The rearrangement joins TRBV19 to TRBJ2-1; a possible D gene is TRBD2 (5 bases). From germline, CDR1 is LNHDA and CDR2 SQIVND (reference sequence). V was cut by 3 bases and J by 0 bases, with 12 bases left in between. The CDR3 extends over 16 amino acids. The DNA of the CDR3 is TGTGCCAGTAGTATGGAGTCGGGGAGCTCCTACAATGAGCAGTTCTTC. Residues: CASSMESGSSYNEQFF.

The gene calls are TRBV3-1 (or the pseudogene TRBV3-2) and TRBJ2-6, with TRBD1 matching over 7 bases. This CDR3 region has 18 residues. The germline V gene encodes CDR1 LGHDT and CDR2 YNNKEL (reference sequence). The V gene end was trimmed by 4 bases and the J gene end by 0 bases; junction bases not matched to a gene: 9. Here the CDR3 reads CASSPVQGKSSGANVLTF. DNA of the CDR3: TGTGCCAGCAGCCCAGTACAGGGGAAGTCCTCTGGGGCCAACGTCCTGACTTTC.

The chain links TRBV30 to TRBJ2-2; D call uncertain. This CDR3 has 12 amino acids. V lost 7 bases and J lost 1, with 7 bases in between. Germline V gene lookup returns CDR1 GTSNPN and CDR2 SVGIG (reference sequence). The CDR3 spells CASSGNTGELFF. CDR3 DNA: TGTGCCTCCAGTGGGAACACCGGGGAGCTGTTTTTT.

The chain combines TRBV6-5 with TRBJ2-7; D not certain. The germline CDR1 and CDR2 sequences are MNHEY and SVGAGI. This CDR3 spans 11 amino acids. The V end lost 5 bases, the J end lost 3 bases, and 5 bases lay between the germline ends. For the CDR3, the DNA is TGTGCCAGCAGTAATCACTACGAGCAGTACTTC. This sequence encodes CASSNHYEQYF.

The chain recombines TRBV28 with TRBJ1-4, with D perhaps matching TRBD1 (6 bases). Between the trimmed V and J ends, which lost 4 bases and 3 bases, there was a span of 9 bases. The CDR3 is 14 amino acids. The V gene's germline CDR1 is MDHEN and CDR2 SYDVKM. CDR3 DNA sequence: TGTGCCAGCAGTTCCGGGACACCTAATGAAAAACTGTTTTTT. This sequence encodes CASSSGTPNEKLFF.

The V gene is TRBV24-1, the J gene TRBJ2-5; 8 bases match TRBD1. Germline V lookup: CDR1 KGHDR, CDR2 SFDVKD. The V gene end was trimmed by 3 bases and the J gene end by 5 bases; junction bases not matched to a gene: 10. The CDR3 contains 16 residues. The CDR3 nucleotides read TGTGCCACCAGTGATCCAGCGCAGGGGGCGGGGGAGACCCAGTACTTC. Its protein is CATSDPAQGAGETQYF.

This clone was detected a few times. The rearrangement uses TRBV6-5 and TRBJ2-2; possibly TRBD1 for D (5 bases). Trimming removed 8 bases at V and 1 base at J, with 11 bases between. Germline CDR1 MNHEY, CDR2 SVGAGI. This CDR3 has 14 residues. This chain's CDR3 is CASGNRMNTGELFF. The CDR3 DNA reads TGTGCCAGCGGAAACAGGATGAACACCGGGGAGCTGTTTTTT.

The CDR3 DNA reads TGCGCCAGCAGCCCGTCGGGCGGAGTTGGGTCGGGAGCTGGAACTGAAGCTTTCTTT. Translation: CASSPSGGVGSGAGTEAFF. This chain connects TRBV10-1 to TRBJ1-1; unclear D gene. V lost 6 bases and J 5 bases, leaving 31 bases between the germline ends. CDR3 length: 19 residues. Germline CDR1 is WNHNN and CDR2 is SYGVQD (reference sequence).

This clone has just a few counts. This sequence joins TRBV19 and TRBJ2-2; D uncertain. Germline lookup yields CDR1 LNHDA and CDR2 SQIVND (reference sequence). With 7 bases removed from V and 2 bases from J, the gap between germline ends came to 8 bases. The CDR3 totals 13 residues. Written as DNA, the CDR3 is TGTGCCAGTAACAGCCTAAACACCGGGGAGCTGTTTTTT. It specifies CASNSLNTGELFF.

A remark on this clone: At one end the junction does not follow the germline gene, possibly because of a read error. V and J are TRBV6-5 and TRBJ1-2; 7 bases match TRBD1. Germline-derived CDR1 and CDR2 are MNHEY and SVGAGI. The CDR3 totals 15 residues. CDR3 DNA: TGTGCCAGCAGGCCTCGGACAGGAGTCATCTATGGCCACACCTTC. Amino acids: CASRPRTGVIYGHTF.

The CDR3 DNA reads TGTGCCAGCAGCTTCGTGCGGGGACCCTACAATGAGCAGTTCTTC. This gives the protein CASSFVRGPYNEQFF. The chain has TRBV7-9 and TRBJ2-1; perhaps TRBD2 as D (6 bases). The CDR3 is 15 residues long. CDR1 is SEHNR and CDR2 is FQNEAQ in the germline V gene (reference sequence). V was trimmed by 3 bases and J by 2 bases, leaving 11 bases between them.

This clone was detected only once. The chain uses TRBV30 and TRBJ2-2; D is possibly TRBD1 (6 bases). The CDR3 runs to 13 residues. The germline V and J ends were trimmed by 7 bases and 0 bases, with 9 bases remaining between them. CDR1 and CDR2 from the germline V gene are GTSNPN and SVGIG (reference sequence). CDR3 sequence: CAYRAPNTGELFF. The CDR3 region has the DNA TGTGCCTACAGGGCCCCGAACACCGGGGAGCTGTTTTTT. Variable domain in full (rest from reference TRBV30 and TRBJ2-2): SQTIHQWPATLVQPVGSPLSLECTVEGTSNPNLYWYRQAAGRGLQLLFYSVGIGQISSEVPQNLSASRPQDRQFILSSKKLLLSDSGFYLCAYRAPNTGELFFGEGSRLTVL.

The sample holds many counts of this clone. The V gene is TRBV3-1 (or the pseudogene TRBV3-2), the J gene TRBJ1-5; D gene unclear. Germline V gene sequence: CDR1 LGHDT, CDR2 YNNKEL (reference sequence). The CDR3 consists of 13 residues. V shed 5 bases and J shed 6 bases, with 11 bases lying between them. CDR3 protein: CASSLSPGQPQHF. The CDR3 nucleotides are TGTGCCAGCAGCTTGAGCCCGGGTCAGCCCCAGCATTTT.

The chain uses TRBV19 and TRBJ2-1, with a tentative D call TRBD2 (6 bases). There are 16 residues in the CDR3. The V gene's germline CDR1 is LNHDA and CDR2 SQIVND (reference sequence). Trimming shortened V by 4 bases and J by 0 bases, and 13 bases separated the two germline ends. The CDR3 sequence is CASSTGGENSYNEQFF. The CDR3 DNA follows: TGTGCCAGTAGTACTGGCGGGGAAAACTCCTACAATGAGCAGTTCTTC.

The rearrangement uses TRBV29-1 and TRBJ2-7, with 11 bases that match TRBD2. The CDR3 is made up of 14 amino acids. Germline V lookup: CDR1 SQVTM, CDR2 ANQGSEA. J was trimmed by 6 bases and V by 6 bases; bases with no gene match: 10. DNA for the CDR3: TGCAGCGTCCCGTTTAGCGGGGGGGCAGGCGAGCAGTACGTC. As protein: CSVPFSGGAGEQYV.

The rearrangement links TRBV5-1 to TRBJ2-7; D possibly corresponds to TRBD2 (6 bases). Per germline, CDR1 SGHRS and CDR2 YFSETQ. There are 13 residues in the CDR3. This CDR3 is CASSTCPRPGGDV. Written as DNA, the CDR3 is TGCGCCAGCAGTACGTGTCCCCGCCCCGGGGGAGACGTC.

In this sample, this clone turned up a few times. This chain connects TRBV5-1 to TRBJ1-3; D is perhaps TRBD1 (5 bases). The V gene lost 1 base and the J gene lost 8 bases, with 13 bases spanning the gap. Germline CDR1 and CDR2: SGHRS and YFSETQ. The CDR3 length is 14 residues. The CDR3 is CASSLSTRGDTIYF. In DNA, the CDR3 is TGCGCCAGCAGCTTGTCGACTCGGGGGGACACCATATATTTT.

The chain recombines TRBV6-5 with TRBJ2-5; 12 nucleotides line up with TRBD1. V was pared by 7 bases and J by 4 bases, with 4 bases of the junction left unmatched. Germline V gene sequence: CDR1 MNHEY, CDR2 SVGAGI. CDR3 size: 14 residues. The CDR3 sequence: CASKRDRGRETQYF. CDR3 in DNA: TGTGCCAGCAAGCGGGACAGGGGGCGAGAGACCCAGTACTTC.

This chain links TRBV18 with TRBJ1-1, with 9 bases lining up with TRBD1. J lost 9 bases, V lost 0 bases, and 2 bases had no gene match. Germline V gene lookup returns CDR1 KGHSH and CDR2 LQKENI. The CDR3 spans 13 residues. The chain's CDR3 is CASSPPGTGQAFF. For the CDR3, the DNA is TGTGCCAGCTCACCACCCGGGACAGGGCAAGCTTTCTTT.

The J gene is TRBJ2-3, the V gene TRBV10-3; no firm D call. The V end lost 3 bases, the J end lost 0 bases, and 10 bases lay between the germline ends. This CDR3 is 15 amino acids long. From germline, CDR1 is ENHRY and CDR2 SYGVKD. In DNA, the CDR3 is TGTGCCATCAGTGATTCACAGTCCAGCACAGATACGCAGTATTTT. It is translated as CAISDSQSSTDTQYF.

The V and J genes are TRBV5-6 and TRBJ2-7; 7 bases are a match to TRBD1. CDR1 and CDR2 from the germline V gene are SGHDT and YYEEEE. The J segment lost 0 bases and the V segment lost 1 base, leaving 13 bases of the junction unmatched. The CDR3 runs to 18 residues. CDR3 loop: CASSLLIWVTGRSYEQYF. CDR3 in DNA: TGTGCCAGCAGCTTGTTGATTTGGGTGACAGGGCGCTCCTACGAGCAGTACTTC.

The chain couples TRBV4-1 to TRBJ1-3; the D gene is possibly TRBD1 (5 bases). Germline V gene data show CDR1 as MGHRA and CDR2 as YSYEKL. The V gene lost 3 bases and the J gene lost 4 bases, with 13 bases spanning the gap. CDR3 length equals 15 residues. The chain's CDR3 is CASSHSRGSGNTIYF. CDR3 sequence (DNA): TGCGCCAGCAGCCACTCTAGGGGCTCGGGAAACACCATATATTTT.

The chain has TRBV19 and TRBJ2-7; 11 nucleotides align to TRBD2. The CDR3 has 13 residues. V trimming: 5 bases; J trimming: 3 bases; junction bases outside the gene matches: 0. Germline-derived CDR1 and CDR2 are LNHDA and SQIVND (reference sequence). The DNA for the CDR3 is TGTGCCAGTAGTCTAGCGGGGGGCTACGAGCAGTACGTC. This gives the protein CASSLAGGYEQYV.

This rearrangement joins TRBV6-4 to TRBJ1-6; D gene uncertain. V lost 0 bases, J lost 9 bases, and 6 bases lay in between. The length of the CDR3 is 13 residues. In germline, CDR1 is MRHNA, CDR2 SNTAGT. The CDR3 sequence is CASSDSRGSPLHF. DNA for the CDR3: TGTGCCAGCAGTGACTCGAGAGGTTCACCCCTCCACTTT.

The chain joins TRBV28 to TRBJ1-6; TRBD1 aligns across 7 bases. CDR1 is MDHEN, CDR2 SYDVKM, per germline. V trimming: 8 bases; J trimming: 7 bases; junction bases outside the gene matches: 11. CDR3 size: 15 residues. The CDR3 loop reads CASGGKGARNSPLHF. CDR3 nucleotides: TGTGCCAGCGGGGGTAAGGGGGCGCGAAATTCACCCCTCCACTTT.

J is TRBJ2-1 and V is TRBV18; 9 nucleotides align to TRBD1. V dropped 1 base and J dropped 5; count of bases not matched to a gene: 9. The germline V gene has CDR1 KGHSH and CDR2 LQKENI. The CDR3 contains 17 residues. The CDR3 DNA follows: TGTGCCAGCTCACCACTGGGAGGACAGGGGACCAACAATGAGCAGTTCTTC. Translated, it gives CASSPLGGQGTNNEQFF.

The V call is TRBV5-4, the J call TRBJ2-2, with TRBD1 as a possible D gene (5 bases). The ends were cut back, 4 bases at V and 6 bases at J, with 19 bases in the middle. Germline values: CDR1 SGHNT, CDR2 YYREEE (reference sequence). This CDR3 is built from 16 residues. CDR3 residues: CASSLPGPEGAGELFF. The CDR3 region has the DNA TGTGCCAGCAGCCTTCCCGGACCCGAAGGGGCCGGGGAGCTGTTTTTT.